These T cell receptor beta chains were read from a single sample in a study of Graves' ophthalmopathy and Graves' hyperthyroidism. In TCRdb, the multiplex PCR reads were re-called with MiXCR into one record per CDR3 protein. This sample has about 620,000 distinct CDR3 sequences; about 20% occur once, and the top ten carry about 6.6%. Sequenced sample: peripheral blood. The receptor source for this set is a woman aged 18 to 35 with stable Graves' hyperthyroidism. Some clones in this sample may be carry-over from other donors' samples. Each CDR3 is given with its conserved first and last residue. Fields, in order: CDR3 length, clone size, V gene, J gene, D gene, CDR3 DNA, CDR3 protein. The D gene is left open where the match is weak. Clone size appears in some rows only: once, few, many, or a class for an expanded clone.

len: 14
abundance: few
v_gene: TRBV19
j_gene: TRBJ1-5
d_gene: -
CDR3nt: TGTGCCAGTAGTAACAGCATAAGTGATCAGCCCCAGCATTTT
CDR3aa: CASSNSISDQPQHF

len: 15
abundance: many
v_gene: TRBV5-1
j_gene: TRBJ1-2
d_gene: TRBD1
CDR3nt: TGCGCCAGCAGCAGACCCGGGACAGGGATTAGTGGCTACACCTTC
CDR3aa: CASSRPGTGISGYTF

len: 14
abundance: many
v_gene: TRBV6-5
j_gene: TRBJ1-1
d_gene: -
CDR3nt: TGTGCCAGCAGTTACGGGGGGGCCGACACTGAAGCTTTCTTT
CDR3aa: CASSYGGADTEAFF

len: 13
abundance: -
v_gene: TRBV7-8
j_gene: TRBJ2-5
d_gene: -
CDR3nt: TGTGCCAGCAGCTCACCGGTCCGGGAGACCCAGTACTTC
CDR3aa: CASSSPVRETQYF

len: 14
abundance: many
v_gene: TRBV19
j_gene: TRBJ1-1
d_gene: -
CDR3nt: TGTGCCAGTACCCAAGGAGGGGGGTGGACTGAAGCTTTCTTT
CDR3aa: CASTQGGGWTEAFF

len: 15
abundance: -
v_gene: TRBV4-3
j_gene: TRBJ1-2
d_gene: TRBD1
CDR3nt: TGCGCCAGCAGCCAAGGGGACAGCAGCATCTATGGCTACACCTTC
CDR3aa: CASSQGDSSIYGYTF

len: 15
abundance: -
v_gene: TRBV24-1
j_gene: TRBJ1-5
d_gene: -
CDR3nt: TGTGCCACCAGTGAATCCGGACAGTCCAATCAGCCCCAGCATTTT
CDR3aa: CATSESGQSNQPQHF

len: 14
abundance: -
v_gene: TRBV6-2/TRBV6-3
j_gene: TRBJ2-2
d_gene: -
CDR3nt: TGTGCCAGCAGTTACGCAGGGGTGGTCGGGGAGCTGTTTTTT
CDR3aa: CASSYAGVVGELFF

len: 14
abundance: once
v_gene: TRBV2
j_gene: TRBJ1-2
d_gene: TRBD1
CDR3nt: TGTGCCAGCAGCGGGACAGTGGGATCCTATGGCTACACCTTC
CDR3aa: CASSGTVGSYGYTF

len: 14
abundance: few
v_gene: TRBV4-2
j_gene: TRBJ1-5
d_gene: -
CDR3nt: TGTGCCAGCAGCCAAGATGGAGGCGGAGGGCCCCAGCATTTT
CDR3aa: CASSQDGGGGPQHF

len: 15
abundance: many
v_gene: TRBV28
j_gene: TRBJ1-1
d_gene: -
CDR3nt: TGTGCCAGCAGGTCCCCAAGCGGGGTGAACACTGAAGCTTTCTTT
CDR3aa: CASRSPSGVNTEAFF

len: 18
abundance: many
v_gene: TRBV12-3/TRBV12-4
j_gene: TRBJ2-6
d_gene: TRBD1
CDR3nt: TGTGCCAGCAGACCGGGGGACAGGGCGGTGTCTGGGGCCAACGTCCTGACTTTC
CDR3aa: CASRPGDRAVSGANVLTF

len: 12
abundance: many
v_gene: TRBV4-1
j_gene: TRBJ1-1
d_gene: -
CDR3nt: TGCGCCAGCAGCCAAGGGGTCACTGAAGCTTTCTTT
CDR3aa: CASSQGVTEAFF

len: 16
abundance: -
v_gene: TRBV6-2/TRBV6-3
j_gene: TRBJ2-1
d_gene: TRBD1
CDR3nt: TGTGCCAGCAGTTACTCTTTCAGGGACAGAAGGAATGAGCAGTTCTTC
CDR3aa: CASSYSFRDRRNEQFF

len: 13
abundance: many
v_gene: TRBV18
j_gene: TRBJ1-5
d_gene: -
CDR3nt: TGTGCCAGCGCGACAGAGAGCAATCAGCCCCAGCATTTT
CDR3aa: CASATESNQPQHF

len: 17
abundance: many
v_gene: TRBV6-5
j_gene: TRBJ1-3
d_gene: -
CDR3nt: TGTGCCAGCAGTTACTCGCTCGGGGGGCGAGGAGGAAACACCATATATTTT
CDR3aa: CASSYSLGGRGGNTIYF

len: 16
abundance: -
v_gene: TRBV6-5
j_gene: TRBJ2-7
d_gene: TRBD1
CDR3nt: TGTGCCAGCAGTTACTCCGGGGACAGGGGCTCCTACGAGCAGTACTTC
CDR3aa: CASSYSGDRGSYEQYF

len: 15
abundance: many
v_gene: TRBV6-2/TRBV6-3
j_gene: TRBJ2-5
d_gene: -
CDR3nt: TGTGCCAGCAGTTACAGGGTCGGGCTACAAGAGACCCAGTACTTC
CDR3aa: CASSYRVGLQETQYF

len: 15
abundance: -
v_gene: TRBV7-6
j_gene: TRBJ2-7
d_gene: -
CDR3nt: TGTGCCAGCAGCTTATACCAGCGTTTCTCCTACGAGCAGTACTTC
CDR3aa: CASSLYQRFSYEQYF

len: 16
abundance: many
v_gene: TRBV6-1
j_gene: TRBJ1-1
d_gene: TRBD1
CDR3nt: TGTGCCAGCAGTGAAGCGCCGGGACAGGATTGGACTGAAGCTTTCTTT
CDR3aa: CASSEAPGQDWTEAFF

len: 16
abundance: -
v_gene: TRBV18
j_gene: TRBJ2-7
d_gene: -
CDR3nt: TGTGCCAGCTCACCACTCAGAGGGACTGTTTCCTACGAGCAGTACTTC
CDR3aa: CASSPLRGTVSYEQYF

len: 16
abundance: -
v_gene: TRBV28
j_gene: TRBJ2-7
d_gene: TRBD2
CDR3nt: TGTGCCAGCAGTTTTGTGGGCCTAGCGGGAGGCGACGAGCAGTACTTC
CDR3aa: CASSFVGLAGGDEQYF

len: 16
abundance: many
v_gene: TRBV12-5
j_gene: TRBJ2-7
d_gene: -
CDR3nt: TGTGCTAGTCGGGGGCCCGGTCATGTGGGTCGATGGGAGCAGTACTTC
CDR3aa: CASRGPGHVGRWEQYF

len: 15
abundance: few
v_gene: TRBV5-1
j_gene: TRBJ2-2
d_gene: -
CDR3nt: TGCGCCAGCAGCTTGCGTGACCCGGGGTCCGGGGAGCTGTTTTTT
CDR3aa: CASSLRDPGSGELFF

len: 13
abundance: many
v_gene: TRBV12-3/TRBV12-4
j_gene: TRBJ2-5
d_gene: -
CDR3nt: TGTGCCAGCAGCTTTGGGGGAGGAGAGACCCAGTACTTC
CDR3aa: CASSFGGGETQYF

len: 16
abundance: many
v_gene: TRBV6-1
j_gene: TRBJ1-2
d_gene: TRBD1
CDR3nt: TGTGCCAGCAGTGACAACCAGGGGGCACTTAACTATGGCTACACCTTC
CDR3aa: CASSDNQGALNYGYTF

len: 14
abundance: many
v_gene: TRBV7-8
j_gene: TRBJ2-5
d_gene: -
CDR3nt: TGTGCCAGCAGCTTAGAGGTCAGCCAAGAGACCCAGTACTTC
CDR3aa: CASSLEVSQETQYF

len: 14
abundance: many
v_gene: TRBV5-1
j_gene: TRBJ2-5
d_gene: TRBD1
CDR3nt: TGCGCCAGCAGCTTGTGGACAGGGGAGGAGACCCAGTACTTC
CDR3aa: CASSLWTGEETQYF

len: 13
abundance: many
v_gene: TRBV30
j_gene: TRBJ2-7
d_gene: -
CDR3nt: TGTGCCTGGAATAGAGAGGAAATCTACGAGCAGTACTTC
CDR3aa: CAWNREEIYEQYF

len: 13
abundance: -
v_gene: TRBV5-1
j_gene: TRBJ2-7
d_gene: -
CDR3nt: TGCGCCAGCAGCTTGGTCGGACTCCCCGAGCAGTACTTC
CDR3aa: CASSLVGLPEQYF

len: 14
abundance: many
v_gene: TRBV2
j_gene: TRBJ1-2
d_gene: -
CDR3nt: TGTGCCAGCAGTGCGACAGCAGCTAACTATGGCTACACCTTC
CDR3aa: CASSATAANYGYTF

len: 15
abundance: many
v_gene: TRBV4-2
j_gene: TRBJ1-6
d_gene: -
CDR3nt: TGTGCCAGCAGCCAAGTTGGACACCTAAATTCACCCCTCCACTTT
CDR3aa: CASSQVGHLNSPLHF

len: 13
abundance: -
v_gene: TRBV20-1
j_gene: TRBJ2-7
d_gene: -
CDR3nt: TGCAGTGCTCCACCCCCGTATGCCTACGAGCAGTACTTC
CDR3aa: CSAPPPYAYEQYF

len: 15
abundance: few
v_gene: TRBV29-1
j_gene: TRBJ2-7
d_gene: TRBD2
CDR3nt: TGCAGCGCTTCTAGGGGACAGCGGGAGGGTTACGAGCAGTACTTC
CDR3aa: CSASRGQREGYEQYF

len: 18
abundance: -
v_gene: TRBV6-1
j_gene: TRBJ1-6
d_gene: TRBD1
CDR3nt: TGTGCCAGCAAGCCGGGACAGGTCTCAAGCTCCTATAATTCACCCCTCCACTTT
CDR3aa: CASKPGQVSSSYNSPLHF

len: 13
abundance: -
v_gene: TRBV6-1
j_gene: TRBJ2-2
d_gene: -
CDR3nt: TGTGCCAGCGGGGGGGCGGACACCGGGGAGCTGTTTTTT
CDR3aa: CASGGADTGELFF

len: 18
abundance: -
v_gene: TRBV6-2/TRBV6-3
j_gene: TRBJ1-5
d_gene: -
CDR3nt: TGTGCCAGCAGTTACTCGGCGAAAACTGGGGGGTCGGGGCAGCCCCAGCATTTT
CDR3aa: CASSYSAKTGGSGQPQHF

len: 13
abundance: -
v_gene: TRBV29-1
j_gene: TRBJ2-7
d_gene: TRBD1
CDR3nt: TGCAGCGCTGGACAGGGGATTTCGTACGAGCAGTACTTC
CDR3aa: CSAGQGISYEQYF

len: 14
abundance: few
v_gene: TRBV20-1
j_gene: TRBJ2-3
d_gene: -
CDR3nt: TGCAGTGCCACCCTCCCGGGGGACACAGATACGCAGTATTTT
CDR3aa: CSATLPGDTDTQYF

len: 16
abundance: -
v_gene: TRBV11-1
j_gene: TRBJ2-2
d_gene: TRBD2
CDR3nt: TGTGCCAGCAGCTTAAGACTAGCGGAGAACACCGGGGAGCTGTTTTTT
CDR3aa: CASSLRLAENTGELFF

len: 14
abundance: -
v_gene: TRBV12-3/TRBV12-4
j_gene: TRBJ1-6
d_gene: -
CDR3nt: TGTGCCAGCAGTTTAACAGGCGCGAATTCACCCCTCCACTTT
CDR3aa: CASSLTGANSPLHF

len: 15
abundance: -
v_gene: TRBV6-4
j_gene: TRBJ2-5
d_gene: TRBD2
CDR3nt: TGTGCCAGCAGTCGGCTAGCGGGAGAAGGAGAGACCCAGTACTTC
CDR3aa: CASSRLAGEGETQYF

len: 16
abundance: -
v_gene: TRBV28
j_gene: TRBJ2-2
d_gene: -
CDR3nt: TGTGCCAGCAGTTTGACAGGATCTACCCTCGCCGGGGAGCTGTTTTTT
CDR3aa: CASSLTGSTLAGELFF

len: 16
abundance: few
v_gene: TRBV7-8
j_gene: TRBJ1-5
d_gene: -
CDR3nt: TGTGCCAGCACCCCCTCACAGGGTCCAAAGGATCAGCCCCAGCATTTT
CDR3aa: CASTPSQGPKDQPQHF

len: 13
abundance: -
v_gene: TRBV3-1
j_gene: TRBJ2-2
d_gene: TRBD2
CDR3nt: TGTGCCAACAGACTCGGGAGGACCGGGGAGCTGTTTTTT
CDR3aa: CANRLGRTGELFF

len: 11
abundance: many
v_gene: TRBV20-1
j_gene: TRBJ2-7
d_gene: -
CDR3nt: TGCAGTGCTTCATGGGGTAACGAGCAGTACTTC
CDR3aa: CSASWGNEQYF

len: 16
abundance: many
v_gene: TRBV2
j_gene: TRBJ1-3
d_gene: TRBD1
CDR3nt: TGTGCCAGCAGTGAACAGGGGGAGATATCTGGAAACACCATATATTTT
CDR3aa: CASSEQGEISGNTIYF

len: 15
abundance: many
v_gene: TRBV4-1
j_gene: TRBJ1-3
d_gene: TRBD1
CDR3nt: TGCGCCAGCAGCCAAGATGGGACAGGGTGGGACACCATATATTTT
CDR3aa: CASSQDGTGWDTIYF

len: 14
abundance: many
v_gene: TRBV3-1
j_gene: TRBJ2-7
d_gene: TRBD1
CDR3nt: TGTGCCAGCAGCCTGGGACAGAAGACCTACGAGCAGTACTTC
CDR3aa: CASSLGQKTYEQYF

len: 18
abundance: few
v_gene: TRBV5-1
j_gene: TRBJ2-2
d_gene: -
CDR3nt: TGCGCCAGCAGCTTGGCCTCCAAGGGCATCGCGAACACCGGGGAGCTGTTTTTT
CDR3aa: CASSLASKGIANTGELFF

len: 13
abundance: many
v_gene: TRBV12-3/TRBV12-4
j_gene: TRBJ2-7
d_gene: -
CDR3nt: TGTGCCAGCAGTTTACACAGTCCCTACGAGCAGTACTTC
CDR3aa: CASSLHSPYEQYF